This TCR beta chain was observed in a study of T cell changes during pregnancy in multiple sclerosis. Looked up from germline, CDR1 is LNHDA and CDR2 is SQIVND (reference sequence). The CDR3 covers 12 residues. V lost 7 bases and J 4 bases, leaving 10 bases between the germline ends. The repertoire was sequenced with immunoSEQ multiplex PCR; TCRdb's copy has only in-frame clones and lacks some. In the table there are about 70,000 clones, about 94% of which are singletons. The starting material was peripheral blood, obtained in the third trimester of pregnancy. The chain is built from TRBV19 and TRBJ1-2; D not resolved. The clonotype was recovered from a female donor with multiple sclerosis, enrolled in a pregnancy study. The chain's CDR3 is CASTEERYGYTF. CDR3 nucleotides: TGTGCCAGTACCGAGGAACGCTATGGCTACACCTTC.